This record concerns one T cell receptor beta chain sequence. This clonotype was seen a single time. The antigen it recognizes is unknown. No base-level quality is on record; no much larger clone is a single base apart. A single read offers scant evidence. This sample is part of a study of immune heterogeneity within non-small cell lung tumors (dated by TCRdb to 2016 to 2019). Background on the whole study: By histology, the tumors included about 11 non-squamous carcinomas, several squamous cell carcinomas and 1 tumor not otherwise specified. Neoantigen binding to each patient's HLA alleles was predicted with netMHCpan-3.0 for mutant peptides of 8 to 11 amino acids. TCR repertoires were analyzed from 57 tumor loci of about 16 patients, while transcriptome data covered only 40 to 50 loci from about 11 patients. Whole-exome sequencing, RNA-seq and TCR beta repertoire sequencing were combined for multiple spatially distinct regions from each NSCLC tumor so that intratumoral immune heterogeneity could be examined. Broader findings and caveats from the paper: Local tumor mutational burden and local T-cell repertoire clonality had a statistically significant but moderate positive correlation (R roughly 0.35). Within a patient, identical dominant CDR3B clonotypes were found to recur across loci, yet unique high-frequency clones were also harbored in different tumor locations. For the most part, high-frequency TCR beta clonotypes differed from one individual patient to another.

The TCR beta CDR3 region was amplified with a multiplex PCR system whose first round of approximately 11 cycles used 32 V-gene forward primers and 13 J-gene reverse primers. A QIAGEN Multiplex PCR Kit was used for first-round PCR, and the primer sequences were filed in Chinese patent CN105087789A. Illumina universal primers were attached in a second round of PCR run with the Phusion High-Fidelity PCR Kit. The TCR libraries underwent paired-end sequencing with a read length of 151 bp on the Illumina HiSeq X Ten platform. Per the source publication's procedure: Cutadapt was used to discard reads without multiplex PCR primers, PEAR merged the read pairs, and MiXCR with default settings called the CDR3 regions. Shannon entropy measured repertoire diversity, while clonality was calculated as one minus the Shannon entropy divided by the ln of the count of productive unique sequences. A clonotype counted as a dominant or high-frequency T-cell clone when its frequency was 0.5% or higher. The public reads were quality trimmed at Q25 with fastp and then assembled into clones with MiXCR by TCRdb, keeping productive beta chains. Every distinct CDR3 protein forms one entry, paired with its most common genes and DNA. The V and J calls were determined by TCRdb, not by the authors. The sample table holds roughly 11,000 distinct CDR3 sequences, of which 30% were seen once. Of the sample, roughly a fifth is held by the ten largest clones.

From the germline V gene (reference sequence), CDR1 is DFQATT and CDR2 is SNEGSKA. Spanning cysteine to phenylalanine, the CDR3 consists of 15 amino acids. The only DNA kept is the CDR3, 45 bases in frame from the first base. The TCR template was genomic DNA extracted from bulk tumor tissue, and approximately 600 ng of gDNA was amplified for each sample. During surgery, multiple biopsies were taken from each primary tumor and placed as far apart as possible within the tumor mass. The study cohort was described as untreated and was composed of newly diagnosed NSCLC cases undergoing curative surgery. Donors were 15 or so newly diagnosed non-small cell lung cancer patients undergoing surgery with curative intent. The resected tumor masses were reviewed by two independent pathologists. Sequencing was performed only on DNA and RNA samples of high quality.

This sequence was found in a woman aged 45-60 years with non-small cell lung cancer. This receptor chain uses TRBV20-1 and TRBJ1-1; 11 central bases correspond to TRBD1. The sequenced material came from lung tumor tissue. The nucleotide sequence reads TGCAGGAGAGGACACGCGGGACAGGGGGTCGCTGAAGCTTTCTTT. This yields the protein CRRGHAGQGVAEAFF.